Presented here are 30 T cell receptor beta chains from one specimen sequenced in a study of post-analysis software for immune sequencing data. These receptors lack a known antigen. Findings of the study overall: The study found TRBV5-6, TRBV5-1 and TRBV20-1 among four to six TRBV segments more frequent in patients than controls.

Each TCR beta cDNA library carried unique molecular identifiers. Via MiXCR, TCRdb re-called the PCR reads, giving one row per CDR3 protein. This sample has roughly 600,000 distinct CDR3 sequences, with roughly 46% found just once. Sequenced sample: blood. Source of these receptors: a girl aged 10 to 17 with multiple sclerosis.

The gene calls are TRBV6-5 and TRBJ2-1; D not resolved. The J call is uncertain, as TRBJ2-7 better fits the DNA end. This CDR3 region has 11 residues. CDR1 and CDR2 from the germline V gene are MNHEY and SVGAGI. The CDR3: CASSYLGQQYF. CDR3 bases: TGTGCCAGCAGTTATCTAGGACAGCAGTACTTC.

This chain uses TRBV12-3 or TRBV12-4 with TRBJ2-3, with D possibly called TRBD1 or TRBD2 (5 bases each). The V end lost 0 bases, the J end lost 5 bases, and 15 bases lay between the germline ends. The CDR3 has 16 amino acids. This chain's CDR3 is CASSLAPGTHKDTQYF. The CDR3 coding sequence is TGTGCCAGCAGTTTAGCGCCCGGGACCCATAAAGATACGCAGTATTTT.

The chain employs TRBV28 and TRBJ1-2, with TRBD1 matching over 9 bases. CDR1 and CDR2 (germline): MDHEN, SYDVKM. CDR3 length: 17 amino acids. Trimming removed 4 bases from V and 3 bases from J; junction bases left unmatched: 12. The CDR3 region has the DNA TGTGCCAGCAGTTCCCGGACAGGGGCCAAAATACACTATGGCTACACCTTC. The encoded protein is CASSSRTGAKIHYGYTF.

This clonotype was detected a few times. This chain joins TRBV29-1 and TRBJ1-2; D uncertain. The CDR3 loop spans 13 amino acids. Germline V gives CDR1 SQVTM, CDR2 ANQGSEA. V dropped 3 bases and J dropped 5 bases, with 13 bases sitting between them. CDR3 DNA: TGCAGCGTTGACGGCTCTAATCTTTATGGCTACACCTTC. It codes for CSVDGSNLYGYTF.

This CDR3 is CASSGAWDGTSAPPSYEQYF. CDR3 coding DNA: TGTGCCAGCAGCGGAGCCTGGGATGGGACTAGCGCCCCGCCATCCTACGAGCAGTACTTC. The V call is TRBV7-9, the J call TRBJ2-4; 10 bases agree with TRBD2. The J call may be mistaken, given a closer DNA end match to TRBJ2-7. This CDR3 has 20 amino acids. Germline V lookup: CDR1 SEHNR, CDR2 FQNEAQ (reference sequence).

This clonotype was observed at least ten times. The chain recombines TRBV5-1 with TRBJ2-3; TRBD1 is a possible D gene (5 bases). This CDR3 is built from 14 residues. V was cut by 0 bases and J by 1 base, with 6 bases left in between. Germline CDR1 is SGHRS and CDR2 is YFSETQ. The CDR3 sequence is CASSLGGGTDTQYF. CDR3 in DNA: TGCGCCAGCAGCTTGGGGGGCGGCACAGATACGCAGTATTTT.

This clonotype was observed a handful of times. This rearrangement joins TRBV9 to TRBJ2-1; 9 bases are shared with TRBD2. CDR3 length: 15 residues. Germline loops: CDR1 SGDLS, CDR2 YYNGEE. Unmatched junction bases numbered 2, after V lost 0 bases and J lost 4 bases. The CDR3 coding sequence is TGTGCCAGCAGCGTAGGACTAGCGGAATACAATGAGCAGTTCTTC. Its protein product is CASSVGLAEYNEQFF.

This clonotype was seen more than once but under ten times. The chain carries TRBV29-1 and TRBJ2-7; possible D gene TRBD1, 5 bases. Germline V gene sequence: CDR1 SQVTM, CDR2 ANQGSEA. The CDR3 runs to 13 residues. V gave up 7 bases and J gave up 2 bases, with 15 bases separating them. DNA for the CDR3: TGCAGCGCCACGGGCCCAGGGACCTACGAGCAGTACTTC. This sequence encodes CSATGPGTYEQYF.

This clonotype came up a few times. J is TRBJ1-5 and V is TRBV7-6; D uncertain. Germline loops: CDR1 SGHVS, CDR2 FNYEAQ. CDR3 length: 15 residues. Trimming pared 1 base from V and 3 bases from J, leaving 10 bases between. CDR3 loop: CASSLGPGPNQPQHF. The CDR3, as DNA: TGTGCCAGCAGCTTAGGCCCGGGCCCCAATCAGCCCCAGCATTTT.

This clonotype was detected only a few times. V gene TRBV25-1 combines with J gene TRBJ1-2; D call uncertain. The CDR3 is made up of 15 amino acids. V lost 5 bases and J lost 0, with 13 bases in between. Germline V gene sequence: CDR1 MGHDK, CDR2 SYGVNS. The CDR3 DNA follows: TGTGCCAGCAGTAACGGCGGGCCTTCTAACTATGGCTACACCTTC. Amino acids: CASSNGGPSNYGYTF.

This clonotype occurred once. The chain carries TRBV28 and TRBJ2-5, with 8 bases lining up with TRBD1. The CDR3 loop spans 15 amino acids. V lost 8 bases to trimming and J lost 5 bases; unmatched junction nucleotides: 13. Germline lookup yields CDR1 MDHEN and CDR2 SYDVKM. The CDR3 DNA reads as TGTGCCAGCCTCGGAAGGGACAGGTGGTTGGAGACCCAGTACTTC. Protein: CASLGRDRWLETQYF.

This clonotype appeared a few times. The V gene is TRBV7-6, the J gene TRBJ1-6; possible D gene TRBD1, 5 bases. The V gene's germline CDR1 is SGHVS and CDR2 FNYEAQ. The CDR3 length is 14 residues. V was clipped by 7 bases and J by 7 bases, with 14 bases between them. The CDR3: CASKDPGINSPLHF. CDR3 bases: TGTGCCAGCAAAGATCCAGGGATCAATTCACCCCTCCACTTT.

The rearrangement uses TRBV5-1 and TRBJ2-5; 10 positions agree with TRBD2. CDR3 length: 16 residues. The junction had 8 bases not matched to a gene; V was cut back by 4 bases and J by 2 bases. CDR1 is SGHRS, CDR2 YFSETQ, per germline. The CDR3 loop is CASSPAGLASQETQYF. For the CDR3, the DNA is TGCGCCAGCAGCCCGGCGGGACTAGCGTCACAAGAGACCCAGTACTTC. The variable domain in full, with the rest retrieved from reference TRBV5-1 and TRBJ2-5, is KAGVTQTPRYLIKTRGQQVTLSCSPISGHRSVSWYQQTPGQGLQFLFEYFSETQRNKGNFPGRFSGRQFSNSRSEMNVSTLELGDSALYLCASSPAGLASQETQYFGPGTRLLVL.

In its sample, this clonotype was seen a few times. The CDR3 DNA reads TGCGCCAGCAGCTTGGCCCCGACGGCCGTGAGAGACGAGCAGTACTTC. It is translated as CASSLAPTAVRDEQYF. The V and J genes are TRBV5-1 and TRBJ2-7, with unresolved D. The CDR3 runs to 16 residues. CDR1 SGHRS and CDR2 YFSETQ come from the germline V gene. Trimming cost V 0 bases and J 5 bases, with 18 bases left between them.

The CDR3 reads CASSERPGFNSYEQYF. DNA of the CDR3: TGCGCCAGCAGCGAACGGCCAGGGTTCAATAGCTACGAGCAGTACTTC. The chain links TRBV5-1 to TRBJ2-5; weak D call: TRBD1 (5 bases). TRBJ2-7 matches the DNA end more closely, so the J call is doubtful. The CDR3 contains 16 residues. Germline V gene sequence: CDR1 SGHRS, CDR2 YFSETQ.

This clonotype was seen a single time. The CDR3: CASSEFQTQYF. Written as DNA, the CDR3 is TGTGCCAGCAGTGAATTCCAGACCCAGTACTTC. The chain couples TRBV2 to TRBJ2-5; D remains unclear. Trimming pared 2 bases from V and 6 bases from J, leaving 4 bases between. CDR3 length: 11 amino acids. CDR1 is SNHLY, CDR2 FYNNEI, per germline.

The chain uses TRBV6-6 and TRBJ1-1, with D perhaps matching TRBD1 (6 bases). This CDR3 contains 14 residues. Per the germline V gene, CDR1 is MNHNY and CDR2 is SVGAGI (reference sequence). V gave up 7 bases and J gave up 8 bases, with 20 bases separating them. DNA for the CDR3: TGTGCCAGCATCAAGGGTGGCAGGGGAAGAGAAGCTTTCTTT. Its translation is CASIKGGRGREAFF.

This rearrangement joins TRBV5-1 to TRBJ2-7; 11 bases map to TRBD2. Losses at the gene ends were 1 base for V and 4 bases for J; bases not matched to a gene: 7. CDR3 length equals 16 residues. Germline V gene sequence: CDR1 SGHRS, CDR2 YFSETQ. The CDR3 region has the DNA TGCGCCAGCAGCTTGAAGTCTAGCGGGGGGACTTACGAGCAGTACTTC. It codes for CASSLKSSGGTYEQYF.

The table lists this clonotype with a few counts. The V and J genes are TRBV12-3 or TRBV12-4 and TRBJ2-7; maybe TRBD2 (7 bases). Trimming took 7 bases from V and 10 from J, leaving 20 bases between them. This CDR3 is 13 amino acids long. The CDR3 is CASTLLGGQYQYF. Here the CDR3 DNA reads TGTGCCAGCACCCTTTTGGGGGGGCAGTATCAGTACTTC.

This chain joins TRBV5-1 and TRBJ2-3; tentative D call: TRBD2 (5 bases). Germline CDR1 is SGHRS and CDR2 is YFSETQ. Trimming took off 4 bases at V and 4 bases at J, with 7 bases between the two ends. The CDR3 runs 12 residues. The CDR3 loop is CASSGLADTQYF. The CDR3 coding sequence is TGCGCCAGCAGCGGACTGGCAGATACGCAGTATTTT. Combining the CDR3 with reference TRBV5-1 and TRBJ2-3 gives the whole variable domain KAGVTQTPRYLIKTRGQQVTLSCSPISGHRSVSWYQQTPGQGLQFLFEYFSETQRNKGNFPGRFSGRQFSNSRSEMNVSTLELGDSALYLCASSGLADTQYFGPGTRLTVL.

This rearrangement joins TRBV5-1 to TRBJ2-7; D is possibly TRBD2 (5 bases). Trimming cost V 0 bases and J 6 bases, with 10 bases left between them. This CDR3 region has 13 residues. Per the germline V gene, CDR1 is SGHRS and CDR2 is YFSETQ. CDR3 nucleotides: TGCGCCAGCAGCTTGGGCGAGGGCACCGAGCAGTACTTC. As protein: CASSLGEGTEQYF.

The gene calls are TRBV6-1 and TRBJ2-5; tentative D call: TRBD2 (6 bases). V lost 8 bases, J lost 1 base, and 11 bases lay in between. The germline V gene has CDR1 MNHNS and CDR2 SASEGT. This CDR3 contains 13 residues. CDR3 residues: CASRRASQETQYF. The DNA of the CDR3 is TGTGCCAGCCGGAGGGCAAGCCAAGAGACCCAGTACTTC.

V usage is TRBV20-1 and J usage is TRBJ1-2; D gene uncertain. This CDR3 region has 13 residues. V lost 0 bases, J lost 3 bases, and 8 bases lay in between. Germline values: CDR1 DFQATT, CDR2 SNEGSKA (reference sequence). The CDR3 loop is CSARDHEDYGYTF. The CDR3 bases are TGCAGTGCTAGAGATCACGAAGACTATGGCTACACCTTC.

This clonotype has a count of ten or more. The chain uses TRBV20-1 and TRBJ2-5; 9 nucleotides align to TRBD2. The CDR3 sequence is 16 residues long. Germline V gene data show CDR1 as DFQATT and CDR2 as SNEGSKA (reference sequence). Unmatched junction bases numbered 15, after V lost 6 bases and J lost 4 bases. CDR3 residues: CSARPAGGPTGETQYF. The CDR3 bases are TGCAGTGCCAGGCCAGCGGGGGGCCCTACGGGAGAGACCCAGTACTTC.

CDR3 sequence reads: CASGLVGQRTPGVGDTQYF. The CDR3 DNA is TGTGCTAGTGGTTTGGTAGGACAACGGACCCCCGGGGTGGGAGATACGCAGTATTTT. The chain uses TRBV12-5 and TRBJ2-3; TRBD1 or TRBD2 may be the D gene (5 bases each). The germline CDR1 and CDR2 sequences are LGHNT and FRNRAP. CDR3 size: 19 residues. The V gene lost 0 bases and the J gene lost 5 bases, with 24 bases spanning the gap.

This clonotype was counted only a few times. Here the CDR3 DNA reads TGCGCCAGCAGCTTGGCGCCTGAGTACGAGCAGTACTTC. Amino acid sequence: CASSLAPEYEQYF. J is TRBJ2-7 and V is TRBV5-1; D is undetermined. Trimming cost V 0 bases and J 4 bases, with 8 bases left between them. This CDR3 comprises 13 residues. The germline gives CDR1 SGHRS, CDR2 YFSETQ.

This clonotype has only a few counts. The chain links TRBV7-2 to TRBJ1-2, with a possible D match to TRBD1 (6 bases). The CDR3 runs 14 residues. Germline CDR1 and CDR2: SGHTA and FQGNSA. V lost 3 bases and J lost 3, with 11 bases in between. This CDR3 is CASSFSRGDYGYTF. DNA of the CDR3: TGTGCCAGCAGCTTTAGCAGGGGAGACTATGGCTACACCTTC.

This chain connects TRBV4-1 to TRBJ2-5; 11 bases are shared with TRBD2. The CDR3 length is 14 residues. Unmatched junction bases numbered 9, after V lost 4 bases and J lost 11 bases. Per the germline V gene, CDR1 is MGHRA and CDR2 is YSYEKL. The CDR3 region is CASSLRTSGPQQYF. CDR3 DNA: TGCGCCAGCAGCCTTCGGACTAGCGGGCCCCAGCAGTACTTC.

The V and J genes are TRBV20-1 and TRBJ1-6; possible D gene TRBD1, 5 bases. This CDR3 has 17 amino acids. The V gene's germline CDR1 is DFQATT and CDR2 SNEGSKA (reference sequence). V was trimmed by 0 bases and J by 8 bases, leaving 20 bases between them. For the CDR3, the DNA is TGCAGTGCTAGAGATTTCGTGAGAGAGCGGGGGGATTCACCCCTCCACTTT. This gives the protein CSARDFVRERGDSPLHF.

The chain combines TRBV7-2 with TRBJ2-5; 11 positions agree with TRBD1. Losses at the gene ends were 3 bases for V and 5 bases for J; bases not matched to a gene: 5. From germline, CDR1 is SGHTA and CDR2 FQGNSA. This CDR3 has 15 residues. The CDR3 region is CASSFRTGGRETQYF. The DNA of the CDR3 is TGTGCCAGCAGCTTTAGGACAGGGGGCCGGGAGACCCAGTACTTC.